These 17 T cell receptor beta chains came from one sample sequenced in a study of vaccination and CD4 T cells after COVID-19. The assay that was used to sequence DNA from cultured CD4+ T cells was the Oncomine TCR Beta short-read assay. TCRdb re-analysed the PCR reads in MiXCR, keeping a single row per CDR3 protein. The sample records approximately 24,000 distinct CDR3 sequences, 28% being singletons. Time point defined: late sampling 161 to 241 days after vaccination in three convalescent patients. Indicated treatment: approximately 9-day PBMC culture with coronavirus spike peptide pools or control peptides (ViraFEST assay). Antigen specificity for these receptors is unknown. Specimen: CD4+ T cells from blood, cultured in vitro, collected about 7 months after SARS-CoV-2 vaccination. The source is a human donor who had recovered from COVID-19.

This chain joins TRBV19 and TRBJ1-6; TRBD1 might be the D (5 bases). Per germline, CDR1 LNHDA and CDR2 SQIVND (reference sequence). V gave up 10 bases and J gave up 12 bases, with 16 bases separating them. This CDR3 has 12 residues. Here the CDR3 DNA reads TGTGCCACCTTGGACACAATCGGACCCCTCCACTTT. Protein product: CATLDTIGPLHF.

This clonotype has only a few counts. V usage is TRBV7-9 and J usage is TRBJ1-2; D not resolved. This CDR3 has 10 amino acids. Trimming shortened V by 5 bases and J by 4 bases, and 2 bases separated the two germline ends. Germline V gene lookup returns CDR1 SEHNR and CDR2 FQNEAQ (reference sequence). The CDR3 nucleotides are TGTGCCAGCAGCGCCTATGGCTACACCTTC. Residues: CASSAYGYTF.

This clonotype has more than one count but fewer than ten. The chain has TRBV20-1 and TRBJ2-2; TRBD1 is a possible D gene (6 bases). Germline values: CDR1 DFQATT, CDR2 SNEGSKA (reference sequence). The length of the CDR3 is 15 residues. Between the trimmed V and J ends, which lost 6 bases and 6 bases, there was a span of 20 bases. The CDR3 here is CSAYGETGFSGELFF. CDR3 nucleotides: TGCAGTGCGTATGGGGAAACAGGGTTCTCCGGGGAGCTGTTTTTT.

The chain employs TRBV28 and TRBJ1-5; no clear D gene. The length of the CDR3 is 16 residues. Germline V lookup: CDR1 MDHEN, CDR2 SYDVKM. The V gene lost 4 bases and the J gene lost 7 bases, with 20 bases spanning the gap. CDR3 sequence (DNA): TGTGCCAGCAGTTCCCTCTCCGCGACACGGGAACAGCCCCAGCATTTT. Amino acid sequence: CASSSLSATREQPQHF.

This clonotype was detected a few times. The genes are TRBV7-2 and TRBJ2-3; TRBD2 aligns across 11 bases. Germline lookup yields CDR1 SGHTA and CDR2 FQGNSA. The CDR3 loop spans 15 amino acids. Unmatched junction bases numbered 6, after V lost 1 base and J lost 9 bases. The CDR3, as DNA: TGTGCCAGCAGCTTAGTCTCTAGCGGGAGGTCAACGCAGTATTTT. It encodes CASSLVSSGRSTQYF.

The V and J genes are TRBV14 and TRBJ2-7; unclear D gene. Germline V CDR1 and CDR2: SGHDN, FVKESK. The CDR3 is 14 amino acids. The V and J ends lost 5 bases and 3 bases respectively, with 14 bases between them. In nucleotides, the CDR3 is TGTGCCAGCAGCTTGACGGCTTCTCTCTACGAGCAGTACTTC. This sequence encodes CASSLTASLYEQYF. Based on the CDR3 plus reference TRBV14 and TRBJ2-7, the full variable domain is EAGVTQFPSHSVIEKGQTVTLRCDPISGHDNLYWYRRVMGKEIKFLLHFVKESKQDESGMPNNRFLAERTGGTYSTLKVQPAELEDSGVYFCASSLTASLYEQYFGPGTRLTVT.

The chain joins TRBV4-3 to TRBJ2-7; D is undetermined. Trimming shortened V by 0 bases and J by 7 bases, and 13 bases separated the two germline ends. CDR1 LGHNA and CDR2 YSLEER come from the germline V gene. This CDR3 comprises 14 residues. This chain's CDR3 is CASSQDRKRVEQYF. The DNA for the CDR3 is TGCGCCAGCAGCCAAGATAGGAAAAGGGTTGAGCAGTACTTC.

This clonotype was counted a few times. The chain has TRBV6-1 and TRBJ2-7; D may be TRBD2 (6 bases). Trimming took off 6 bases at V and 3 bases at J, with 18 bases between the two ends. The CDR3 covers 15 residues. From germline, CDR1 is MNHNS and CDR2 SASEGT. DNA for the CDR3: TGTGCCAGCAGACTAGCTTCCGGAGCAGTCTACGAGCAGTACTTC. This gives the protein CASRLASGAVYEQYF.

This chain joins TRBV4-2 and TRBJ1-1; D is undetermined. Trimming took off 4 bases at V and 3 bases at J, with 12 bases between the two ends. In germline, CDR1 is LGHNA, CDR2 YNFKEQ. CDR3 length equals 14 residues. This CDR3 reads CASSRPGMYTEAFF. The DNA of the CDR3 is TGTGCCAGCAGCCGCCCCGGGATGTACACTGAAGCTTTCTTT.

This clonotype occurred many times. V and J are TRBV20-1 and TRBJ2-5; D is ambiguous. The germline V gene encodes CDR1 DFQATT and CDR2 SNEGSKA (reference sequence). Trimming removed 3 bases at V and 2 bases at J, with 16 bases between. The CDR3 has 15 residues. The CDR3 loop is CSARRSARPQETQYF. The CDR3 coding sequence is TGCAGTGCTAGGCGCTCGGCCAGACCTCAAGAGACCCAGTACTTC.

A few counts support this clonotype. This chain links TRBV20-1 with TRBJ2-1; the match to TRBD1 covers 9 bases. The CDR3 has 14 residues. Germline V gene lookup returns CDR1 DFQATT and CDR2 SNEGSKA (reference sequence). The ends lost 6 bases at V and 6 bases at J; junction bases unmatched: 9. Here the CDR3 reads CSAPGTGTFNEQFF. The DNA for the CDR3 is TGCAGTGCGCCCGGGACAGGGACCTTCAATGAGCAGTTCTTC.

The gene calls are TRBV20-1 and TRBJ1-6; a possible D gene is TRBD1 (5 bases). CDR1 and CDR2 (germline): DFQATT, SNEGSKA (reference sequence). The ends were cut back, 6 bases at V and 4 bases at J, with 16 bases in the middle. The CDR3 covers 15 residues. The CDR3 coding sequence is TGCAGTGCCCCCGGGGGGATGGGTTATAATTCACCCCTCCACTTT. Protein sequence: CSAPGGMGYNSPLHF.

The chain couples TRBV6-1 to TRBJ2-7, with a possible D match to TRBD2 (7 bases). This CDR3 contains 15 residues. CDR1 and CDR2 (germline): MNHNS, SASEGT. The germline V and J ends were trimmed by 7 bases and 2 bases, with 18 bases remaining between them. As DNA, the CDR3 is TGTGCCAGCACCACCTCGGGGGGCCAACCCTACGAGCAGTACTTC. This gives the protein CASTTSGGQPYEQYF.

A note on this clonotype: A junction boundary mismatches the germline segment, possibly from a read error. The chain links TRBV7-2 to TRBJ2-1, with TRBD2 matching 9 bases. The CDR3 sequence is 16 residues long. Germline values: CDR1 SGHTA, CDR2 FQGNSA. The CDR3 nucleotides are TGTGCCAGCAGTTTAGCGGGAGTGGCCTCCTACAATGAGCAGTTCTTC. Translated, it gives CASSLAGVASYNEQFF.

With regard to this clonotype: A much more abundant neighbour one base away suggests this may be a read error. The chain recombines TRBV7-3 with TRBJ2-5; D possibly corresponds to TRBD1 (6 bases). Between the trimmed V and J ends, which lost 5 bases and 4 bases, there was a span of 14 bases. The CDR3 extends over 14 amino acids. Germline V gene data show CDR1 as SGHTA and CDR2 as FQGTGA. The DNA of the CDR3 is TGTGCCAGCAGCCTTAGACAGGCACCAGAGACCCAGTACTTC. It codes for CASSLRQAPETQYF.

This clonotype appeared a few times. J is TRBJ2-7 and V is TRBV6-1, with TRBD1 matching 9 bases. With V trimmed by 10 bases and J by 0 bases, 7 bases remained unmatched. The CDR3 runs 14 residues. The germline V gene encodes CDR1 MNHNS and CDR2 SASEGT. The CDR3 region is CAMTPGQGSYEQYF. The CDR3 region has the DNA TGTGCCATGACTCCGGGACAGGGCTCCTACGAGCAGTACTTC.

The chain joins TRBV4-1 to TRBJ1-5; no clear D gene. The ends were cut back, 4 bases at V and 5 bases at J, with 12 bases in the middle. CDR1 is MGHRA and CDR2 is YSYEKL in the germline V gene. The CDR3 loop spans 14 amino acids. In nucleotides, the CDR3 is TGCGCCAGCAGCCTACGAGAGGGAGATCAGCCCCAGCATTTT. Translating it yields CASSLREGDQPQHF.